Below are 8 T cell receptor beta chains sequenced from a single sample in a study of CD8+ T cells in alopecia areata. Treatment in this sample: oral pan-JAK inhibitor, 5-10 mg twice daily. Sequencing templates came from extracted RNA that was reverse transcribed into cDNA. The method was immunoSEQ multiplex PCR; TCRdb's version includes in-frame clones alone and lacks a portion of them. The sample holds 110,000 or so clones, roughly 60% seen once. The material sequenced was CD8+ T cells sorted from blood, taken at week 4, from a patient treated with tofacitinib. Receptor source: a human donor with alopecia areata.

This clone was counted between two and nine times. The chain uses TRBV6-5 and TRBJ2-1; the D gene could be TRBD1 or TRBD2 (5 bases each). CDR3 length: 14 residues. Germline V CDR1 and CDR2: MNHEY, SVGAGI. The V and J ends lost 2 bases and 6 bases respectively, with 11 bases between them. CDR3 amino acids: CASSYGWDGNEQFF. In DNA form, the CDR3 reads TGTGCCAGCAGTTACGGGTGGGACGGCAATGAGCAGTTCTTC.

The chain is built from TRBV5-4 and TRBJ2-1; D is unresolved. This CDR3 has 14 amino acids. Trimming removed 0 bases from V and 5 bases from J, with 9 bases in between. Germline CDR1 SGHNT, CDR2 YYREEE (reference sequence). The CDR3 nucleotides read TGTGCCAGCAGCTTGGGACTTGAAAACAATGAGCAGTTCTTC. Protein: CASSLGLENNEQFF. Looking up the rest from reference TRBV5-4 and TRBJ2-1 gives the full variable domain: ETGVTQSPTHLIKTRGQQVTLRCSSQSGHNTVSWYQQALGQGPQFIFQYYREEENGRGNFPPRFSGLQFPNYSSELNVNALELDDSALYLCASSLGLENNEQFFGPGTRLTVL.

The table lists this clone with a few counts. Within the sample, other DNA sequences also encode this same CDR3. The chain has TRBV27 and TRBJ2-1; D is tentatively TRBD1 or TRBD2 (5 bases each). Germline assignment: CDR1 MNHEY and CDR2 SMNVEV (reference sequence). Trimming removed 2 bases from V and 8 bases from J, with 7 bases in between. The CDR3 loop spans 12 amino acids. DNA for the CDR3: TGTGCCAGCAGTTTAAGAGGGGATGAGCAGTTCTTC. Residues: CASSLRGDEQFF.

J is TRBJ1-1 and V is TRBV4-1; no clear D. This CDR3 contains 13 residues. The germline V gene encodes CDR1 MGHRA and CDR2 YSYEKL. V lost 4 bases and J 3 bases, leaving 9 bases between the germline ends. This chain's CDR3 is CASSPGWDTEAFF. The DNA of the CDR3 is TGCGCCAGCAGCCCGGGGTGGGACACTGAAGCTTTCTTT.

The gene calls are TRBV6-1 and TRBJ1-2, with D uncertain. Trimming shortened V by 5 bases and J by 2 bases, and 12 bases separated the two germline ends. The germline V gene has CDR1 MNHNS and CDR2 SASEGT. This CDR3 comprises 14 residues. The CDR3 region is CASSFENPNYGYTF. CDR3 bases: TGTGCCAGCAGTTTCGAAAACCCCAACTATGGCTACACCTTC.

V and J are TRBV15 and TRBJ2-3; TRBD2 agrees at 10 bases. Losses at the gene ends were 5 bases for V and 0 bases for J; bases not matched to a gene: 2. CDR1 LNHNV and CDR2 YYDKDF come from the germline V gene (reference sequence). The CDR3 runs to 15 residues. This chain's CDR3 is CATSLAGDSTDTQYF. The CDR3 coding sequence is TGTGCCACCAGCCTAGCGGGGGATAGCACAGATACGCAGTATTTT.

The V gene is TRBV30, the J gene TRBJ2-6, with D possibly matching TRBD1 (5 bases). The ends were cut back, 0 bases at V and 1 base at J, with 13 bases in the middle. The germline V gene encodes CDR1 GTSNPN and CDR2 SVGIG (reference sequence). The CDR3 runs to 17 residues. CDR3 sequence (DNA): TGTGCCTGGAGTGTAGGGGCGGAGTCTTCTGGGGCCAACGTCCTGACTTTC. Its translation is CAWSVGAESSGANVLTF.

A few counts support this clone. This chain joins TRBV29-1 and TRBJ2-4; no clear D. Germline V gene sequence: CDR1 SQVTM, CDR2 ANQGSEA. The CDR3 sequence is 13 residues long. V shed 7 bases and J shed 4 bases, with 14 bases lying between them. DNA of the CDR3: TGCAGCGCCGAAGCAGAGTGGAAAAACATTCAGTACTTC. Translating gives CSAEAEWKNIQYF.